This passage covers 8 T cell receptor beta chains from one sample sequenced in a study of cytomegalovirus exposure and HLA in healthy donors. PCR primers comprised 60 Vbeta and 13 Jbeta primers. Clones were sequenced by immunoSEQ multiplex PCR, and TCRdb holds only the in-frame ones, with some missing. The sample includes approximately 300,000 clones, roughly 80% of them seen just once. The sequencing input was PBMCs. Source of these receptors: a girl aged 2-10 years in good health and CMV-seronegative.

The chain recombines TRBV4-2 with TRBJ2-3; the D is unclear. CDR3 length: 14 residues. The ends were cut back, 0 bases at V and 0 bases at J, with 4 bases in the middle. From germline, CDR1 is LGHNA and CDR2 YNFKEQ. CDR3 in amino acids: CASSQDLSTDTQYF. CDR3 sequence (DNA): TGTGCCAGCAGCCAAGATCTAAGCACAGATACGCAGTATTTT.

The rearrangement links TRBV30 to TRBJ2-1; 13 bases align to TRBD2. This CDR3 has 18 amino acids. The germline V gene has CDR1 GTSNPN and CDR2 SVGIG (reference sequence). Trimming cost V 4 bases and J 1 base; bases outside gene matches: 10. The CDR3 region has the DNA TGTGCCTGGAACTTGGGGACTAGCGGGAAGAGATCCTACAATGAGCAGTTCTTC. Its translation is CAWNLGTSGKRSYNEQFF.

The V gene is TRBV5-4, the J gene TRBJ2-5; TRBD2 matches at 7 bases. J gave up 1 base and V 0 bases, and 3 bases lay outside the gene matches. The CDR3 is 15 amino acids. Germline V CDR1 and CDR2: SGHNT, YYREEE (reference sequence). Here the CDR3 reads CASSLDGGGQETQYF. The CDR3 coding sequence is TGTGCCAGCAGCTTGGATGGCGGGGGCCAAGAGACCCAGTACTTC.

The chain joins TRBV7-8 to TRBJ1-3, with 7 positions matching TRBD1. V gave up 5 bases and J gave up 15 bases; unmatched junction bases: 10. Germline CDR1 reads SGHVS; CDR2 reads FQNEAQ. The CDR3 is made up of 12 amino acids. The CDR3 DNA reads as TGTGCCAGCAGCAAGGGGGACAGCGAGAGATATTTT. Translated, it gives CASSKGDSERYF.

CDR3 sequence (DNA): TGTGCCAGCAACGTCCCGGGACAGGGCGAGGATGAAAAACTGTTTTTT. Its translation: CASNVPGQGEDEKLFF. The V and J genes are TRBV2 and TRBJ1-4; TRBD1 matches 9 bases. This CDR3 comprises 16 residues. The V gene end was trimmed by 7 bases and the J gene end by 6 bases; junction bases not matched to a gene: 12. In germline, CDR1 is SNHLY, CDR2 FYNNEI.

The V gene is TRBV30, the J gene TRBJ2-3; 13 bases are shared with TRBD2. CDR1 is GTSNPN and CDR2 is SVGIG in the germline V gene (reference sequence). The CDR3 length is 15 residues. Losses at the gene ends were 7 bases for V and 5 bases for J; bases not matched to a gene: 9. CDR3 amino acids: CAFTRTSGSRDTQYF. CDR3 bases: TGTGCCTTCACCCGGACTAGCGGGAGTAGAGATACGCAGTATTTT.

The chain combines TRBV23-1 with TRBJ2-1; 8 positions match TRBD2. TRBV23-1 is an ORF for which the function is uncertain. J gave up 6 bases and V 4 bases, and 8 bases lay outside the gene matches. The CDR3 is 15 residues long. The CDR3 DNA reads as TGCGCCAGCAGTCGGAAAGCGGGGGTGACCAATGAGCAGTTCTTC. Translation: CASSRKAGVTNEQFF.

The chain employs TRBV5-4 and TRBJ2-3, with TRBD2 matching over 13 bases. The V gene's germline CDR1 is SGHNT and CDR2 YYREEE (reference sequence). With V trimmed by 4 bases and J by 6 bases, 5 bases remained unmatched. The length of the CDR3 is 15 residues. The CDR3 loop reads CASSSGTSGMDTQYF. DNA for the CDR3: TGTGCCAGCAGCAGCGGGACTAGCGGGATGGATACGCAGTATTTT.